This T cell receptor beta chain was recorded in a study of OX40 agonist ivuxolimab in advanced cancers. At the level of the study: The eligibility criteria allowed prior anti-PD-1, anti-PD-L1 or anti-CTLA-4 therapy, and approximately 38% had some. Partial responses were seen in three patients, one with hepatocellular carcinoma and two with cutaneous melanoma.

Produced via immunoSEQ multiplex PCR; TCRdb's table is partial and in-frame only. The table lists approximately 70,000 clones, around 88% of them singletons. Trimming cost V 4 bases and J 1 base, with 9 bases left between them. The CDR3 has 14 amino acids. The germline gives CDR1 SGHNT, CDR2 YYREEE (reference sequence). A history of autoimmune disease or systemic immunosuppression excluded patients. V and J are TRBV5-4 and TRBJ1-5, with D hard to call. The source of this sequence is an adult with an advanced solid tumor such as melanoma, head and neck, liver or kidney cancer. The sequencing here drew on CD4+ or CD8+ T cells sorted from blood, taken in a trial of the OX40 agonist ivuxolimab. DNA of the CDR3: TGTGCCAGCAGCGCCGGATTGAGCAATCAGCCCCAGCATTTT. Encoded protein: CASSAGLSNQPQHF.